This TCR beta chain derives from a study of T cell clones after liver transplantation. Study context: Three of the eight recipients were HCV-positive; the rest had non-autoimmune, non-viral transplant indications. Draws occurred before transplant, before withdrawal, and after complete or failed withdrawal.

Using immunoSEQ multiplex PCR, the repertoire was profiled, and TCRdb retains in-frame clones only, with some absent. This table holds more than 65,000 clones, 80% found once. CDR3 length: 14 residues. V was pared by 4 bases and J by 0 bases, with 10 bases between. Germline V gene data show CDR1 as MDHEN and CDR2 as SYDVKM. Sample: CD4+ T cells from blood, taken 12 months after liver transplant. The V and J genes are TRBV28 and TRBJ2-7, with D unresolved. The TCR comes from a human patient who received a liver transplant. Part of the T cells may come from the graft donor. In DNA, the CDR3 is TGTGCCAGCAGTTCCCCTATGGCCTCCTACGAGCAGTACTTC. Residues: CASSSPMASYEQYF.